This TCR beta chain was observed in a study of shared clonotypes between healthy human individuals. Study context: Each donor's CD8 memory used one plate, CD8 naive two, each CD4 subset three. The study's findings and limits: Sharing across four donors was highest in naive CD4 (roughly 5%) and lowest in memory CD8 (approximately 0.4%).

As regards this clone: Its cognate antigen is unknown.

Several immunoSEQ 96-well plates shared each subset's DNA, each plate a replicate. Approximately 220 ng DNA, 25,000 to 30,000 T cell genomes, went into each sorted-subset replicate PCR. Here immunoSEQ multiplex PCR was the method, and the copy in TCRdb shows in-frame clones only, minus some. The sample includes 1.5 million to 2.5 million clones, less than 95% of them seen just once. CD8 cells regarded as naive lacked CD45RO, were positively chosen for CCR7, and omitted terminally differentiated effector memory CD45RA+ cells. The sequenced material came from naive CD8+ T cells sorted from blood. This TCR came from a man aged 18 to 30 in good health.

This CDR3 is CASGWPQHF. CDR3 DNA: TGTGCCAGCGGGTGGCCCCAGCATTTT. The genes are TRBV6-6 and TRBJ1-5; D is unclear. Germline-derived CDR1 and CDR2 are MNHNY and SVGAGI (reference sequence). The CDR3 length is 9 residues. V lost 8 bases to trimming and J lost 9 bases, with 5 bases between them.